This TCR beta chain was identified in a study of shared clonotypes between healthy human individuals. Looking at the study overall: Those who served as donors were a couple of women and a few men between the ages of 18 and 49. Findings and limits, study-wide: Measured sharing among donors was expected to vary with sequencing depth. Clonotypes that were shared across a handful of donors made up about 4.5% of naive CD4 clonotypes.

Memory CD4+ cells were the fraction left after CD45RA+ naive selection. Clones were read by immunoSEQ multiplex PCR, and TCRdb kept only the in-frame ones, dropping some. The sample holds some 2,000,000 clones, approximately 94% seen once. As for this clone: Its antigen is still unknown.

Germline V gene lookup returns CDR1 MGHRA and CDR2 YSYEKL. CDR3 length: 16 residues. With V trimmed by 4 bases and J by 4 bases, 8 bases remained unmatched. Sequencing was carried out using naive CD4+ T cells sorted from blood. As to subset: CD45RA+ positively selected. The receptor was derived from a man between 18 and 29 years old in good health. The chain employs TRBV4-1 and TRBJ1-1; TRBD1 agrees at 11 bases. The CDR3 coding sequence is TGCGCCAGCAGCCCTCCACCGGGACAGGGGGTCACTGAAGCTTTCTTT. It codes for CASSPPPGQGVTEAFF.